This T cell receptor beta chain was found in a study of T cells in Graves' hyperthyroidism and ophthalmopathy. Amplification yielded TCR beta CDR3 regions, with RNA transcripts as the source. The HTBI set primed first-round TCR CDR3 RT-PCR. One entry per CDR3 protein results from TCRdb running MiXCR on the multiplex PCR reads. Among hundreds of thousands of distinct CDR3 sequences listed, approximately 15% were seen once. Any patient presenting with uncontrolled infection, other autoimmune disease, pregnancy or lactation was left out. It was 8 to 10 ml of fresh peripheral blood that supplied the PBMCs. Findings and limits, study-wide: A median around 6.4 months before onset, the model predicted ophthalmopathy. Blood also contained most expanded thyroid clonotypes above 0.001.

This clonotype was recorded at least ten times. The antigen is unknown. The sequencing input was blood. The clonotype comes from a middle-aged woman with Graves' ophthalmopathy.

CDR3 amino acids: CAWSPEGQEAFF. The CDR3 coding sequence is TGTGCCTGGAGTCCGGAGGGACAAGAAGCTTTCTTT. The rearrangement joins TRBV30 to TRBJ1-1, with D possibly being TRBD1 (6 bases). CDR3 length: 12 amino acids. V lost 2 bases to trimming and J lost 8 bases, with 12 bases between them. CDR1 is GTSNPN and CDR2 is SVGIG in the germline V gene (reference sequence).